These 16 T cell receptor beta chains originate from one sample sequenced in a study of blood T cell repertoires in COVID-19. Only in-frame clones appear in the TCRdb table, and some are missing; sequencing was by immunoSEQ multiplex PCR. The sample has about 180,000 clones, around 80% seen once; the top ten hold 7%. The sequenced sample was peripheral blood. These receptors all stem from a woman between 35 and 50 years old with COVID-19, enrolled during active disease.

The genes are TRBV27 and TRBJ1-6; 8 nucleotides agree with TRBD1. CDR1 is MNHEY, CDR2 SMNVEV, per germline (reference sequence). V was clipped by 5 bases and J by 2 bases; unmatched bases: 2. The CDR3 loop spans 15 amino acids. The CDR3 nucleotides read TGTGCCAGCAGTGGACAGGGACCCTATAATTCACCCCTCCACTTT. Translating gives CASSGQGPYNSPLHF.

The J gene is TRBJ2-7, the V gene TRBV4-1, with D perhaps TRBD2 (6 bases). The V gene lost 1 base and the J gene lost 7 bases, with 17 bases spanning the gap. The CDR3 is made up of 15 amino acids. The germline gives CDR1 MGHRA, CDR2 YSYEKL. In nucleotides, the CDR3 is TGCGCCAGCAGCCAAGTAAGCGGGTCGAATGGGGAGCAGTACTTC. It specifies CASSQVSGSNGEQYF.

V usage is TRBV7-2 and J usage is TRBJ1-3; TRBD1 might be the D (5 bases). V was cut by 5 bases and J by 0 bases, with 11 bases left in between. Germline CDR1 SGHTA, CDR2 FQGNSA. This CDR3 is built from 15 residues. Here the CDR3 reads CASSAQVFSGNTIYF. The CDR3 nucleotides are TGTGCCAGCAGCGCACAGGTATTCTCTGGAAACACCATATATTTT.

In nucleotides, the CDR3 is TGCGCCAGCAGCCAAGATCTATCGGTGGCGGGAGGGCCGGATTCCTACGAGCAGTACTTC. Amino acids: CASSQDLSVAGGPDSYEQYF. The chain uses TRBV4-1 and TRBJ2-7; 9 nucleotides align to TRBD2. Per the germline V gene, CDR1 is MGHRA and CDR2 is YSYEKL. This CDR3 comprises 20 residues. With 0 bases clipped from V and 1 base from J, the junction kept 16 bases outside the gene matches.

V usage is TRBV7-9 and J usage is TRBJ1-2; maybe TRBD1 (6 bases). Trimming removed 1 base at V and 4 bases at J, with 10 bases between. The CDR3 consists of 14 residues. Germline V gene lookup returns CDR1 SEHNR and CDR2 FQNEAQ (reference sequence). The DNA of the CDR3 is TGTGCCAGCAGCTTAGTCGGACAGTTCTATGGCTACACCTTC. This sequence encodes CASSLVGQFYGYTF.

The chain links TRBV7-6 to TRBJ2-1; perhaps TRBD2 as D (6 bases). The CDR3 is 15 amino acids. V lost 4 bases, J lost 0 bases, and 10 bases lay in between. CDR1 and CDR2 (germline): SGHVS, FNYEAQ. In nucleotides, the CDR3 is TGTGCCAGCAGCTCTGTGACTAGCTCCTACAATGAGCAGTTCTTC. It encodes CASSSVTSSYNEQFF.

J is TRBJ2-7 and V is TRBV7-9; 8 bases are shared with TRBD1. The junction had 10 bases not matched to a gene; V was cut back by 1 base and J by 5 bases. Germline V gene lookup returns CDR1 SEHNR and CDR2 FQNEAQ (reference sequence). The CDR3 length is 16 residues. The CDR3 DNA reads TGTGCCAGCAGCTTAGTCTCCGGGACAGGAGGGCACGAGCAGTACTTC. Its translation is CASSLVSGTGGHEQYF.

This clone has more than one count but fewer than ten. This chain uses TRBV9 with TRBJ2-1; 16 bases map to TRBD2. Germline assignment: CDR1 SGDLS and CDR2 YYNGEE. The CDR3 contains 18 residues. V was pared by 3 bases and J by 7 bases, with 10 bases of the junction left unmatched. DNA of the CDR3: TGTGCCAGCAGCGAGACCGGGACTAGCGGGGGGGCCAGGAATGAGCAGTTCTTC. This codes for CASSETGTSGGARNEQFF.

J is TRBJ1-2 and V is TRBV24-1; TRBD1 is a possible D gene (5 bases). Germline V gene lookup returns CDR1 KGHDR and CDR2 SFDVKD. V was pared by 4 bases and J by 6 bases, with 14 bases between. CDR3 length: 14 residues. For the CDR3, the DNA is TGTGCCACCAGTGACCCTCTGACAGACGATGGCTACACCTTC. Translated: CATSDPLTDDGYTF.

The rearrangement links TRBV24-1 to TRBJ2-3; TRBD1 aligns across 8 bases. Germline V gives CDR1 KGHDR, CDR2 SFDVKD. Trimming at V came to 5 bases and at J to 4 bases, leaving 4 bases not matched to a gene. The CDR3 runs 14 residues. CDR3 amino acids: CATSARGRADTQYF. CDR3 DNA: TGTGCCACCAGTGCCAGGGGGCGCGCAGATACGCAGTATTTT.

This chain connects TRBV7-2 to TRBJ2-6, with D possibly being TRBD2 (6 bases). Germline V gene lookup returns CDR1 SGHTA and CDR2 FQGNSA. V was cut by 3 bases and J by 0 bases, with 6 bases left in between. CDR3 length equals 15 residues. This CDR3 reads CASSFGGSGANVLTF. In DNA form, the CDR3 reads TGTGCCAGCAGCTTCGGGGGCTCTGGGGCCAACGTCCTGACTTTC.

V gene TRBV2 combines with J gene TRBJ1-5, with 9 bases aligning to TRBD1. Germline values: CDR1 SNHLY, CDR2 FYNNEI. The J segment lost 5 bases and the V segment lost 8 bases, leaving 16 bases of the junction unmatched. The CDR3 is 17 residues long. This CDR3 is CASDVPGQGMLDQPQHF. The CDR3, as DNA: TGTGCCAGCGACGTCCCGGGACAGGGAATGTTAGATCAGCCCCAGCATTTT.

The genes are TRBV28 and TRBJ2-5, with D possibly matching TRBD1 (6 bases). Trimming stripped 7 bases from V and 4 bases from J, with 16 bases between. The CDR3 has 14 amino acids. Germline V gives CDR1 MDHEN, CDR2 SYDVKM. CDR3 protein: CASTYPQGRETQYF. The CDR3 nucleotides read TGTGCCAGCACATACCCTCAGGGGAGAGAGACCCAGTACTTC. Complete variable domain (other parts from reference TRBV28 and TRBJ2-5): DVKVTQSSRYLVKRTGEKVFLECVQDMDHENMFWYRQDPGLGLRLIYFSYDVKMKEKGDIPEGYSVSREKKERFSLILESASTNQTSMYLCASTYPQGRETQYFGPGTRLLVL.

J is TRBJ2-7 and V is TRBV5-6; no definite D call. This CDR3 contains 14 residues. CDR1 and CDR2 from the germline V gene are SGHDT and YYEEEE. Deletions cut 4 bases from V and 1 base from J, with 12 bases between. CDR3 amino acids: CASSRYAASYEQYF. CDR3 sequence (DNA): TGTGCCAGCAGCAGATACGCCGCGTCCTACGAGCAGTACTTC.

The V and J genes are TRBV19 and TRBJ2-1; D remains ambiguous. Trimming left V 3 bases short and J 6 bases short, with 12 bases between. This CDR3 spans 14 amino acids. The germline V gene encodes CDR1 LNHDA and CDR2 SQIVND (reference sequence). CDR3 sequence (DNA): TGTGCCAGTAGTATGGCAAGTATTGGCAATGAGCAGTTCTTC. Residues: CASSMASIGNEQFF.

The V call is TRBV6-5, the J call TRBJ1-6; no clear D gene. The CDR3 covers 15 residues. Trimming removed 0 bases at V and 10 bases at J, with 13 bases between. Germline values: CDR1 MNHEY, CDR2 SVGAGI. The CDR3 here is CASSYSNRVRSPLHF. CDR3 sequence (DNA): TGTGCCAGCAGTTACTCAAACCGAGTGCGGTCACCCCTCCACTTT.